Listed below are T cell receptor beta chains from one sample, sequenced in a study of cytomegalovirus exposure and HLA in healthy donors. Some clones are missing from TCRdb's copy, which holds only in-frame ones; the method was immunoSEQ multiplex PCR. The sample records about 150,000 clones, more than 80% being singletons. Sequencing was carried out using PBMCs. The origin of the receptors is a woman aged 40 to 50 in good health and CMV-seropositive. Each CDR3 is given with its conserved first and last residue. A D gene is named only where the DNA matches it firmly. Only part of the rows carry a size: once, few, many, or a class if the clone is expanded.

NA	NA	TRBV12-1	TRBJ2-3	TGTGCCAGCAGCTTGAAGATCAGTACGCAGTATTTT	CASSLKISTQYF
TRBD2	NA	TRBV6-5	TRBJ2-7	TGTGCCAGCAGTTACACAACGGGAGGGCCCTACGAGCAGTACTTC	CASSYTTGGPYEQYF
TRBD1	NA	TRBV5-1	TRBJ1-6	TGCGCCAGCAGCACGGGACAGGGGAATTCACCCCTCCACTTT	CASSTGQGNSPLHF
TRBD2	NA	TRBV7-3	TRBJ2-7	TGTGCCAGCAGCTTATCTAGCGGGGGCCAGCAGTACTTC	CASSLSSGGQQYF
NA	NA	TRBV7-2	TRBJ2-2	TGTGCCAGCAGCGTCACAGGAACCTCCCGAACGGGCACCGGGGAGCTGTTTTTT	CASSVTGTSRTGTGELFF
NA	NA	TRBV7-6	TRBJ2-2	TGTGCCAGCAGCTTACGGAGGGGGCGCGTCGGGGAGCTGTTTTTT	CASSLRRGRVGELFF
NA	NA	TRBV27	TRBJ2-3	TGTGCCAGCAGTTTAAATTTTTGGGGGAGGCCCCGCACAGATACGCAGTATTTT	CASSLNFWGRPRTDTQYF
NA	NA	TRBV7-9	TRBJ2-7	TGTGCCAGCAGGGTCTACTACGAGCAGTACTTC	CASRVYYEQYF
NA	NA	TRBV6-6	TRBJ1-2	TGTGCCAGCAGTACCCGGGACTCTGGCTACACCTTC	CASSTRDSGYTF
NA	NA	TRBV19	TRBJ1-1	TGTGCCAGTAGTATGAACAGCCGGAGGACTGAAGCTTTCTTT	CASSMNSRRTEAFF
NA	NA	TRBV4-2	TRBJ2-1	TGTGCCAGCAGCCAAGAATCTAGTGAACTCTACAATGAGCAGTTCTTC	CASSQESSELYNEQFF
NA	NA	TRBV20-1	TRBJ2-7	TGCAGTGCTAAGGGGCCGCTCGAGCAGTACTTC	CSAKGPLEQYF
TRBD1	once	TRBV25-1	TRBJ1-1	TGTGCCAGCAGTGAAGTGGGACAGGGGATAAACACTGAAGCTTTCTTT	CASSEVGQGINTEAFF
NA	few	TRBV6-5	TRBJ1-5	TGTGCCAGCAGCTGGACAGCCAGCAATCAGCCCCAGCATTTT	CASSWTASNQPQHF
NA	few	TRBV7-2	TRBJ2-1	TGTGCCAGCAGCTTTACTAGTTTTGAGCAGTTCTTC	CASSFTSFEQFF
NA	NA	TRBV11-1	TRBJ1-1	TGTGCCAGCAGCACCGCAGGGGTTCTCACTGAAGCTTTCTTT	CASSTAGVLTEAFF
TRBD2	NA	TRBV4-2	TRBJ2-3	TGTGCCAGCAGCCAAGATATCGAGCGGGGGATCACAGATACGCAGTATTTT	CASSQDIERGITDTQYF
NA	NA	TRBV7-9	TRBJ1-6	TGTGCCAGCAGCCCGGGACTGAATTCACCCCTCCACTTT	CASSPGLNSPLHF
TRBD2	many	TRBV4-1	TRBJ2-2	TGCGCCAGCAGCCAGGGACTAGCGGGAGCGGAGGAGCTGTTTTTT	CASSQGLAGAEELFF
NA	few	TRBV5-4	TRBJ2-2	TGTGCCAGCAGCAGGACTCCCGGGGAGCTGTTTTTT	CASSRTPGELFF
NA	NA	TRBV28	TRBJ2-3	TGTGCCAGCAGATCGGCTAGCCACGTCTCGGGAGATACGCAGTATTTT	CASRSASHVSGDTQYF
NA	NA	TRBV7-2	TRBJ1-1	TGTGCCAGCAGCTTACAACAGGGAGGGACTGAAGCTTTCTTT	CASSLQQGGTEAFF
TRBD2	NA	TRBV5-4	TRBJ2-2	TGTGCCAGCAGCTCCGGGACTAGCGGGGGGGCCGGGGAGCTGTTTTTT	CASSSGTSGGAGELFF